Each of the 21 T cell receptor beta chains below was sequenced from the same sample in a study of tumor-infiltrating lymphocytes in primary liver carcinoma. With around 490 ng total RNA as template and a constant-region primer, TCR beta cDNA was made. Library construction for TCR beta comprised three nested multiplex PCR rounds performed with slightly modified ARM-PCR. Each of the first two PCR rounds ran roughly 10 cycles with TRBV1-TRBV30 forward and C-beta reverse primers. One entry per CDR3 protein, called by TCRdb with MiXCR from the multiplex PCR reads. The data contain about 180,000 distinct CDR3 sequences, 50% to 75% of them singletons. RNA was extracted from whole blood without cell sorting, alongside germline DNA. The sequenced sample consisted of peripheral blood. The receptors shown here come from a man in his forties with primary liver carcinoma and hepatitis B virus infection.

The gene calls are TRBV12-3 or TRBV12-4 and TRBJ2-6; a weak D match, TRBD1 (7 bases). The CDR3 sequence is 17 residues long. V dropped 8 bases and J dropped 5 bases, with 22 bases sitting between them. In DNA, the CDR3 is TGTGCCAGCGGTCCGCGGGACAGCCCTTGGAGGGCCAACGTCCTGACTTTC. Protein product: CASGPRDSPWRANVLTF.

V gene TRBV12-3 or TRBV12-4 combines with J gene TRBJ2-5; possibly TRBD2 for D (5 bases). The CDR3 runs to 17 residues. V was shortened by 3 bases and J by 1 base, with 18 bases between the two germline ends. This CDR3 is CASSLRSGCRGQETQYF. In DNA form, the CDR3 reads TGTGCCAGCAGTTTGCGATCGGGGTGCCGGGGCCAAGAGACCCAGTACTTC.

This clonotype has more than one count but fewer than ten. The chain is built from TRBV6-6 and TRBJ2-1; 11 bases agree with TRBD1. The germline V gene encodes CDR1 MNHNY and CDR2 SVGAGI (reference sequence). The ends lost 8 bases at V and 2 bases at J; junction bases unmatched: 2. The CDR3 consists of 14 residues. CDR3 nucleotide sequence: TGTGCCAGCCAGGGACAGGGGGCCTACAATGAGCAGTTCTTC. This gives the protein CASQGQGAYNEQFF.

As for this clonotype: A much larger clone differs by one base, so this may be a read error. The rearrangement links TRBV11-2 to TRBJ2-3; possibly TRBD2 for D (7 bases). This CDR3 spans 15 amino acids. Germline CDR1 SGHAT, CDR2 FQNNGV. The V end lost 6 bases, the J end lost 2 bases, and 15 bases lay between the germline ends. The CDR3 is CASRKKGGNTDTQYF. The CDR3, as DNA: TGTGCCAGCAGGAAGAAGGGGGGGAACACAGATACGCAGTATTTT.

This chain connects TRBV13 to TRBJ2-1; 8 nucleotides align to TRBD2. Germline CDR1 PRHDT, CDR2 FYEKMQ (reference sequence). The J segment lost 4 bases and the V segment lost 0 bases, leaving 11 bases of the junction unmatched. The CDR3 is 18 amino acids. The CDR3 DNA follows: TGTGCCAGCAGCTTAGGTGCTAGCGGGCACCAAGCTTACAATGAGCAGTTCTTC. Encoded protein: CASSLGASGHQAYNEQFF.

This clonotype was seen many times. V gene TRBV11-2 combines with J gene TRBJ2-5; D is unclear. The CDR3 loop spans 16 amino acids. The germline V gene encodes CDR1 SGHAT and CDR2 FQNNGV. Trimming removed 4 bases from V and 2 bases from J, with 17 bases in between. The CDR3 DNA is TGTGCCAGCAGCTCCTTTTATGGGCAGGCTCAAGAGACCCAGTACTTC. It is translated as CASSSFYGQAQETQYF.

Points on this clonotype: Germline is not matched at one junction end, which may reflect a read error. The V call is TRBV11-2, the J call TRBJ2-3; 12 bases are a match to TRBD2. The CDR3 covers 18 residues. Per the germline V gene, CDR1 is SGHAT and CDR2 is FQNNGV. The chain's CDR3 is CANSLGAGTSGSTDTQYF. Written as DNA, the CDR3 is TGTGCCAACAGCTTAGGGGCCGGGACTAGCGGGAGCACAGATACGCAGTATTTT.

The chain employs TRBV4-1 and TRBJ2-5, with 7 positions matching TRBD2. From germline, CDR1 is MGHRA and CDR2 YSYEKL. CDR3 length: 14 amino acids. V lost 8 bases and J lost 5; bases outside the gene matches: 11. The DNA for the CDR3 is TGCGCCAGCTGTCAAGAGTCCGGGAGGGAGACCCAGTACTTC. It specifies CASCQESGRETQYF.

This sequence joins TRBV7-9 and TRBJ2-2, with D unclear. V shed 3 bases and J shed 0 bases, with 11 bases lying between them. The length of the CDR3 is 16 residues. Germline loops: CDR1 SEHNR, CDR2 FQNEAQ (reference sequence). CDR3 DNA: TGTGCCAGCAGCTTTCGCGAGGTAACGAACACCGGGGAGCTGTTTTTT. Its translation: CASSFREVTNTGELFF.

Worth noting for this clonotype: Compared with germline, one end of the junction differs, possibly owing to a read error. The V and J genes are TRBV11-2 and TRBJ2-7, with D unresolved. Germline lookup yields CDR1 SGHAT and CDR2 FQNNGV. The CDR3 runs 12 residues. The CDR3 coding sequence is TGTGCCGGCAGCTTAAGTGCGTTCGAGCAGTACTTC. Amino acid sequence: CAGSLSAFEQYF.

About this clonotype itself: At one end the junction does not follow the germline gene, possibly because of a read error. The chain carries TRBV6-5 and TRBJ2-7; tentatively, D is TRBD1 (6 bases). The CDR3 has 16 amino acids. Looked up from germline, CDR1 is MNHEY and CDR2 is SVGAGI. The CDR3: CASSYSGTRDSNEQYF. In nucleotides, the CDR3 is TGTGCCAGCAGTTACTCGGGGACACGTGACTCCAACGAGCAGTACTTC.

As to this clonotype: Since a much larger clone is just one base distant, this may be a read error. The final CDR3 position lacks the conserved phenylalanine or tryptophan, pointing to a likely read error. The chain is built from TRBV6-2 or TRBV6-3 and TRBJ2-1; D remains ambiguous. The V and J ends lost 8 bases and 4 bases respectively, with 6 bases between them. CDR1 and CDR2 (germline): MNHEY, SVGEGT. This CDR3 contains 11 residues. For the CDR3, the DNA is TGTGCCAGCGGCCCATACAATGAGCAGTTCCTC. It is translated as CASGPYNEQFL.

A word on this clonotype: An end of the junction does not agree with germline; a read error may underlie this. The chain combines TRBV7-8 with TRBJ1-4, with D hard to call. Germline V gene lookup returns CDR1 SGHVS and CDR2 FQNEAQ. The CDR3 loop spans 14 amino acids. CDR3 residues: CACSPTTTNEKLFF. CDR3 nucleotide sequence: TGTGCCTGCAGCCCAACGACAACTAATGAAAAACTGTTTTTT.

This clonotype has a handful of counts. V and J are TRBV12-3 or TRBV12-4 and TRBJ2-1; no firm D call. The V end was cut by 3 bases, the J end by 8 bases, with 8 bases between. This CDR3 has 12 residues. This CDR3 is CASSFSADEQFF. CDR3 coding DNA: TGTGCCAGCAGTTTCTCTGCGGATGAGCAGTTCTTC.

This clonotype was recorded many times. The V and J genes are TRBV11-2 and TRBJ2-7; 8 bases match TRBD1. Germline values: CDR1 SGHAT, CDR2 FQNNGV. With V trimmed by 5 bases and J by 9 bases, 18 bases remained unmatched. CDR3 length equals 16 residues. CDR3 sequence reads: CASSMLEGTGPMLQYF. The CDR3, as DNA: TGTGCCAGCAGCATGCTCGAAGGGACAGGTCCTATGCTGCAGTACTTC.

This clonotype has only a few counts. V is TRBV29-1 and J is TRBJ2-7; the D gene could be TRBD1 or TRBD2 (6 bases each). The CDR3 is 16 amino acids. Germline V CDR1 and CDR2: SQVTM, ANQGSEA. Trimming took 6 bases from V and 0 from J, leaving 21 bases between them. The CDR3 DNA is TGCAGCGTCCTTGGCGGAGGGAAGGGGGGCTCCTACGAGCAGTACTTC. This encodes CSVLGGGKGGSYEQYF.

Comments on this clonotype: A much larger clone differs from this one at a single base, so this may be a read error. The gene calls are TRBV4-2 and TRBJ2-3; a weak D match, TRBD2 (6 bases). Germline CDR1 LGHNA, CDR2 YNFKEQ. The CDR3 consists of 15 residues. CDR3 in amino acids: CANSLSSVGQDTQYF. In DNA form, the CDR3 reads TGTGCCAACAGCCTCTCTAGCGTCGGTCAAGATACGCAGTATTTT.

On this clonotype: The junction departs from the called germline gene at one end, perhaps through a read error. V and J are TRBV4-1 and TRBJ2-1, with no clear D. Germline V gene sequence: CDR1 MGHRA, CDR2 YSYEKL. The CDR3 consists of 12 residues. The CDR3 bases are TGCGCCAGCAGCCAAGATAGCCCGGAGCAGCTCTTC. Amino acids: CASSQDSPEQLF.

The rearrangement uses TRBV6-5 and TRBJ1-2, with D perhaps TRBD1 (5 bases). The CDR3 has 13 residues. With 9 bases removed from V and 1 base from J, the gap between germline ends came to 12 bases. Germline V gene sequence: CDR1 MNHEY, CDR2 SVGAGI. The DNA for the CDR3 is TGTGCCAGTTCCAGGGAAGTTAACTATGGCTACACCTTC. This gives the protein CASSREVNYGYTF.

A few counts support this clonotype. The chain joins TRBV29-1 to TRBJ2-7, with 12 bases fitting TRBD1. Germline lookup yields CDR1 SQVTM and CDR2 ANQGSEA. V shed 1 base, J shed 5 bases, and the junction held 3 bases outside the gene matches. CDR3 length equals 14 residues. This CDR3 is CSVEGDRGPNEQYF. The CDR3 DNA follows: TGCAGCGTTGAAGGGGACAGGGGGCCGAACGAGCAGTACTTC.

V and J are TRBV29-1 and TRBJ2-7; 12 bases line up with TRBD2. V dropped 5 bases and J dropped 2; count of bases not matched to a gene: 13. This CDR3 has 17 amino acids. Germline loops: CDR1 SQVTM, CDR2 ANQGSEA. The CDR3 protein is CSVRGLAGPSLPYEQYF. The CDR3 nucleotides are TGCAGCGTTCGGGGACTAGCGGGCCCCTCTTTGCCCTACGAGCAGTACTTC.